The 3 T cell receptor beta chains in this list originate from one sample, sequenced in a study of cytomegalovirus exposure and HLA in healthy donors. The study ran its PCR with 60 Vbeta and 13 Jbeta primers. The data were produced by immunoSEQ multiplex PCR, yet TCRdb's version contains in-frame clones alone and is incomplete. The sample has 70,000 to 90,000 clones, roughly 70% seen once. The sample was PBMCs. The receptors stem from a man between 60 and 70 years old in good health and CMV-seropositive.

The J gene is TRBJ2-7, the V gene TRBV2, with D maybe TRBD2 (5 bases). Germline V gene sequence: CDR1 SNHLY, CDR2 FYNNEI. The V end was cut by 5 bases, the J end by 7 bases, with 18 bases between. CDR3 length: 14 amino acids. For the CDR3, the DNA is TGTGCCAGCAGTCTTACCGGGCCCCCGGGGGAGCAGTACTTC. Protein product: CASSLTGPPGEQYF.

This clone was seen a handful of times. V gene TRBV9 combines with J gene TRBJ2-1; 9 bases line up with TRBD2. CDR1 and CDR2 (germline): SGDLS, YYNGEE. Trimming at V came to 8 bases and at J to 5 bases, leaving 5 bases not matched to a gene. CDR3 length: 13 amino acids. As DNA, the CDR3 is TGTGCCAGTTCTCTAGCGGGAAACAATGAGCAGTTCTTC. The encoded protein is CASSLAGNNEQFF. Using reference TRBV9 and TRBJ2-1 for the parts outside the CDR3, the full variable domain is DSGVTQTPKHLITATGQRVTLRCSPRSGDLSVYWYQQSLDQGLQFLIQYYNGEERAKGNILERFSAQQFPDLHSELNLSSLELGDSALYFCASSLAGNNEQFFGPGTRLTVL.

Notes on this clone: Other DNA sequences in the sample encode the same CDR3. The chain joins TRBV6-6 to TRBJ2-7; weak D call: TRBD2 (6 bases). Looked up from germline, CDR1 is MNHNY and CDR2 is SVGAGI (reference sequence). Trimming took 5 bases from V and 1 from J, leaving 9 bases between them. CDR3 length: 13 residues. The CDR3: CASSPAGSYEQYF. The CDR3 DNA follows: TGTGCCAGCAGTCCCGCGGGGTCCTACGAGCAGTACTTC.